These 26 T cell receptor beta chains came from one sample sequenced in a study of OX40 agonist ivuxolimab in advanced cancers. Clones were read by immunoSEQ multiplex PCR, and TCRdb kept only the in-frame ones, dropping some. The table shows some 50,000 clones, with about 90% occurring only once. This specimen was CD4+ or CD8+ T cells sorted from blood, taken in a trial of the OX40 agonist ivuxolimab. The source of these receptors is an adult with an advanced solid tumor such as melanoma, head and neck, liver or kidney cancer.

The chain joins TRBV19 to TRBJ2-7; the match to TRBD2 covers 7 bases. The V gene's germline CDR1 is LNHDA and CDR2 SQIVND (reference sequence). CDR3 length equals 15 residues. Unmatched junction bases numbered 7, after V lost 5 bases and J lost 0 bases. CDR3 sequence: CASSWLAESSYEQYF. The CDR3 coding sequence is TGTGCCAGTAGTTGGCTAGCGGAAAGCTCCTACGAGCAGTACTTC. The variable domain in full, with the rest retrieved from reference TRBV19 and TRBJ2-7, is DGGITQSPKYLFRKEGQNVTLSCEQNLNHDAMYWYRQDPGQGLRLIYYSQIVNDFQKGDIAEGYSVSREKKESFPLTVTSAQKNPTAFYLCASSWLAESSYEQYFGPGTRLTVT.

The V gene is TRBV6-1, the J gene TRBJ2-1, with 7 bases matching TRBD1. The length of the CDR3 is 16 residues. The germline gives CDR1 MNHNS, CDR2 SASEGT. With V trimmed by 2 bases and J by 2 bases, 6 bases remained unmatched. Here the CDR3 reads CASSEIPQGAYNEQFF. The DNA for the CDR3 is TGTGCCAGCAGTGAAATCCCGCAGGGGGCCTACAATGAGCAGTTCTTC.

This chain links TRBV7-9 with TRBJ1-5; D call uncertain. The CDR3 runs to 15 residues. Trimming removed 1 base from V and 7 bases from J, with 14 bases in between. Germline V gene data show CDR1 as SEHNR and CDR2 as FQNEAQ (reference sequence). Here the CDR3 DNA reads TGTGCCAGCAGCTTAGGGCCGACGGCGTGGCAGCCCCAGCATTTT. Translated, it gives CASSLGPTAWQPQHF.

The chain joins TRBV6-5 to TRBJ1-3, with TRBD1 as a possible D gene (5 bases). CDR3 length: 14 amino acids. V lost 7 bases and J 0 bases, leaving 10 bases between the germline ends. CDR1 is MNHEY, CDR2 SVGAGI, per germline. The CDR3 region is CASTDRGSGNTIYF. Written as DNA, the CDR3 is TGTGCCAGCACCGACAGAGGCTCTGGAAACACCATATATTTT.

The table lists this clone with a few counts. The CDR3 coding sequence is TGTGCCAGCATCCGCGACAGGGGGAACACTGAAGCTTTCTTT. Protein sequence: CASIRDRGNTEAFF. This chain joins TRBV6-1 and TRBJ1-1; 8 bases align to TRBD1. The V gene end was trimmed by 7 bases and the J gene end by 1 base; junction bases not matched to a gene: 5. The CDR3 length is 14 residues. CDR1 is MNHNS and CDR2 is SASEGT in the germline V gene.

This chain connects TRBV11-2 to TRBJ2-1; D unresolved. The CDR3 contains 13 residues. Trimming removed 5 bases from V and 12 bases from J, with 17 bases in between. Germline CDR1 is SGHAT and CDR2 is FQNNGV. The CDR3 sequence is CASSPGRKERQFF. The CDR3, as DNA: TGTGCCAGCAGCCCCGGACGGAAAGAGAGGCAGTTCTTC.

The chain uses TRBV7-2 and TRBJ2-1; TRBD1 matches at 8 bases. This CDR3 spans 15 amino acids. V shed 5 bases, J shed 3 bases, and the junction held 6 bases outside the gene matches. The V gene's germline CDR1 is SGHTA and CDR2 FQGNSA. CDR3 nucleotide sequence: TGTGCCAGCAGCGCAGACAGGGGTTACTACAATGAGCAGTTCTTC. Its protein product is CASSADRGYYNEQFF.

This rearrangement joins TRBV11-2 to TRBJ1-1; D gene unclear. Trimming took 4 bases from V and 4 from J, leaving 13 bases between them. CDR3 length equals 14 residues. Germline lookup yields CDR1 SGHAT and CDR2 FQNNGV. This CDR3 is CASSSDGFVTEAFF. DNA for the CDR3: TGTGCCAGCAGCTCGGACGGGTTTGTCACTGAAGCTTTCTTT.

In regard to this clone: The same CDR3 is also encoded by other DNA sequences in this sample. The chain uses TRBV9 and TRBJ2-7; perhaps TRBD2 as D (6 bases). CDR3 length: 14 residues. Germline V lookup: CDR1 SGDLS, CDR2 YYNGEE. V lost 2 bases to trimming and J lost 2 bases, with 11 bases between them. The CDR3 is CASSVGGRAYEQYF. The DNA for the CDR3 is TGTGCCAGCAGCGTGGGGGGAAGAGCCTACGAGCAGTACTTC.

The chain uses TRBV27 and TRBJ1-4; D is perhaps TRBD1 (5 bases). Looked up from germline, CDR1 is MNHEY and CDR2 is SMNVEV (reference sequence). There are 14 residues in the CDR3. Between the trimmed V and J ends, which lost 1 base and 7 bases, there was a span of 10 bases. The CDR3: CASSLLGAGEKLFF. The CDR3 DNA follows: TGTGCCAGCAGTTTATTAGGGGCCGGTGAAAAACTGTTTTTT.

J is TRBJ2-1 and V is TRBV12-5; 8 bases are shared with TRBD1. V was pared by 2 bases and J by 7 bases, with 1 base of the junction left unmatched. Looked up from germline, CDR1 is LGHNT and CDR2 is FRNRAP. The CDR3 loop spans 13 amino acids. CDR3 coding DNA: TGTGCTAGTGGTTTGTGGACAGGGAATGAGCAGTTCTTC. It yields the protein CASGLWTGNEQFF.

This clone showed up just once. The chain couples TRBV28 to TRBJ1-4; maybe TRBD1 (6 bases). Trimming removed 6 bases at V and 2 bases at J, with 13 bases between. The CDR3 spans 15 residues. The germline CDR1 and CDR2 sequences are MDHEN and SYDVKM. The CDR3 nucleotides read TGTGCCAGCAGGACTATTGGGGGCACTAATGAAAAACTGTTTTTT. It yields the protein CASRTIGGTNEKLFF.

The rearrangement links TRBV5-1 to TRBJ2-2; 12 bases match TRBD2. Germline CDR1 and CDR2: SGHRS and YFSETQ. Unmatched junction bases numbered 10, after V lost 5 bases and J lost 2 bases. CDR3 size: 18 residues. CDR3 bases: TGCGCCAGCAGGGGTCGACTAGCGGGAGACCTAAACACCGGGGAGCTGTTTTTT. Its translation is CASRGRLAGDLNTGELFF. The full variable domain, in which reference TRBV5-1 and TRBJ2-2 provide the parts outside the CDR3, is KAGVTQTPRYLIKTRGQQVTLSCSPISGHRSVSWYQQTPGQGLQFLFEYFSETQRNKGNFPGRFSGRQFSNSRSEMNVSTLELGDSALYLCASRGRLAGDLNTGELFFGEGSRLTVL.

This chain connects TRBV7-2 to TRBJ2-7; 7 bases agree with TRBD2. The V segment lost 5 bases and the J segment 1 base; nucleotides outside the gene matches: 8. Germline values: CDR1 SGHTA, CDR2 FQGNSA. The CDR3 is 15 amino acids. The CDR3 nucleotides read TGTGCCAGCAGCCCCGACCCTAGCGGATCCTACGAGCAGTACTTC. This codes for CASSPDPSGSYEQYF. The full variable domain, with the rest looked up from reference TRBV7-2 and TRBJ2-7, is GAGVSQSPSNKVTEKGKDVELRCDPISGHTALYWYRQSLGQGLEFLIYFQGNSAPDKSGLPSDRFSAERTGGSVSTLTIQRTQQEDSAVYLCASSPDPSGSYEQYFGPGTRLTVT.

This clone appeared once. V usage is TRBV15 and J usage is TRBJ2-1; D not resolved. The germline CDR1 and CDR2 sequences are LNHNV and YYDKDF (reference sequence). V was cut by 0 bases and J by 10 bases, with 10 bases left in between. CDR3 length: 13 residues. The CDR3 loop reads CATSRDQSREQFF. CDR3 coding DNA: TGTGCCACCAGCAGAGATCAGAGCCGGGAGCAGTTCTTC.

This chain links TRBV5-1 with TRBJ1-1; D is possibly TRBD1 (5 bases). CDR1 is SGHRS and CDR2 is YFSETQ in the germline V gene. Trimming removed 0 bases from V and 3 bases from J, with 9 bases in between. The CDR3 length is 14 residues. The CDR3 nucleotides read TGCGCCAGCAGCTTGGGGGGGTTGGACACTGAAGCTTTCTTT. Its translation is CASSLGGLDTEAFF.

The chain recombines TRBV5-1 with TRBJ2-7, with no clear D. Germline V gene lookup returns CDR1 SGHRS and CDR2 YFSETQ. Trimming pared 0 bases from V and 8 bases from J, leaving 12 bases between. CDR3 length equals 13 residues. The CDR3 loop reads CASSLEGSNKQYF. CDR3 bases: TGCGCCAGCAGCTTGGAGGGTAGTAATAAGCAGTACTTC.

DNA for the CDR3: TGTGCCAGCAGCTTTTTACATAGCAATCAGCCCCAGCATTTT. It is translated as CASSFLHSNQPQHF. The chain has TRBV5-6 and TRBJ1-5; D remains unclear. From germline, CDR1 is SGHDT and CDR2 YYEEEE. The CDR3 has 14 amino acids. The germline V and J ends were trimmed by 2 bases and 0 bases, with 6 bases remaining between them.

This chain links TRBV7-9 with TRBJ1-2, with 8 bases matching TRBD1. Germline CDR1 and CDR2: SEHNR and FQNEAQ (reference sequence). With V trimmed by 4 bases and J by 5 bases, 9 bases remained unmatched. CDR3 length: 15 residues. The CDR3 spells CASSSGTGYFYGYTF. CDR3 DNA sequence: TGTGCCAGCAGCTCGGGGACAGGTTACTTTTATGGCTACACCTTC.

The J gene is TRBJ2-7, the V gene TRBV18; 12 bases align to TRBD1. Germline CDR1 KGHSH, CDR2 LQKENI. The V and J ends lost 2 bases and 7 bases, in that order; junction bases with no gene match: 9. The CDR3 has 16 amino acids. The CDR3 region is CASSPVPGTGGAEQYF. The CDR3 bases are TGTGCCAGCTCACCAGTCCCCGGGACAGGGGGCGCGGAGCAGTACTTC.

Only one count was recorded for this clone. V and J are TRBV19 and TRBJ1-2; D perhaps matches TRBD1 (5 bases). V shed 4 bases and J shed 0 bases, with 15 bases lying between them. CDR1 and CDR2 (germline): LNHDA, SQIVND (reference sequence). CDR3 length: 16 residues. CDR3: CASSRLDSGANYGYTF. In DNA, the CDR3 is TGTGCCAGTAGTAGGCTCGACAGTGGAGCTAACTATGGCTACACCTTC.

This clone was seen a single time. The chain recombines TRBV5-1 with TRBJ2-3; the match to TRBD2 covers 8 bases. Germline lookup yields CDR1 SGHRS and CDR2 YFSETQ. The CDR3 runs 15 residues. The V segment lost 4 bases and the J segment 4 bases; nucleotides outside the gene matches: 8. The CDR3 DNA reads TGCGCCAGCAGCGGGGGGACTAGTGGGGCAGATACGCAGTATTTT. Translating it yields CASSGGTSGADTQYF.

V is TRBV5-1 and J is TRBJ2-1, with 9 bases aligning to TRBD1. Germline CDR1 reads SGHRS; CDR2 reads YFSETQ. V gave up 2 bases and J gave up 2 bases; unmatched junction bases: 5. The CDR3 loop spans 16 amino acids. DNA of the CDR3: TGCGCCAGCAGCTTACGGACAGGGGTTGCCTACAATGAGCAGTTCTTC. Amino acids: CASSLRTGVAYNEQFF. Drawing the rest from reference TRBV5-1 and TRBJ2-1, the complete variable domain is KAGVTQTPRYLIKTRGQQVTLSCSPISGHRSVSWYQQTPGQGLQFLFEYFSETQRNKGNFPGRFSGRQFSNSRSEMNVSTLELGDSALYLCASSLRTGVAYNEQFFGPGTRLTVL.

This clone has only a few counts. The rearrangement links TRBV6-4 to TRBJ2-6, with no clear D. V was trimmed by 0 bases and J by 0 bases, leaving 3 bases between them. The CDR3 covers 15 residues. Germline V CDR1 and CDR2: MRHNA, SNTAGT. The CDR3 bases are TGTGCCAGCAGTGACTCACACTCTGGGGCCAACGTCCTGACTTTC. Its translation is CASSDSHSGANVLTF.

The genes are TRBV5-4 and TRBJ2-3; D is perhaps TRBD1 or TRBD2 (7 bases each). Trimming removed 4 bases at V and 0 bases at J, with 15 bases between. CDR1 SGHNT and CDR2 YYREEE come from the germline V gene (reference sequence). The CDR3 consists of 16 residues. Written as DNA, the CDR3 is TGTGCCAGCAGCGCAGGGGGGGGTCCAAGCACAGATACGCAGTATTTT. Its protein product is CASSAGGGPSTDTQYF.

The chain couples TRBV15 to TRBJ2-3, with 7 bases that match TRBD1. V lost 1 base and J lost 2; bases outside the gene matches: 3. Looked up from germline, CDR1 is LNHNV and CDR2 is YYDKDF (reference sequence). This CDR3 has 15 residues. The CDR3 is CATSRATGATDTQYF. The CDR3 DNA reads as TGTGCCACCAGCAGAGCTACAGGGGCCACAGATACGCAGTATTTT.